This note documents a single T cell receptor beta chain sequence. The data stem from a study of CD8+ T cells in alopecia areata. Treatment meaning: oral pan-JAK inhibitor, 5-10 mg twice daily. The sequencing template was cDNA reverse transcribed from extracted RNA. Some clones are missing from TCRdb's copy, which holds only in-frame ones; the method was immunoSEQ multiplex PCR. The table records 190,000 or so clones, around 50% of them present only once. Germline CDR1 and CDR2: SNHLY and FYNNEI. This CDR3 has 16 amino acids. Losses at the gene ends were 2 bases for V and 0 bases for J; bases not matched to a gene: 4.

The receptor's source is a human donor with alopecia areata. This specimen consisted of CD8+ T cells sorted from blood, obtained at week 24, from a patient treated with tofacitinib. This sequence joins TRBV2 and TRBJ2-1, with TRBD2 matching 7 bases. CDR3 in DNA: TGTGCCAGCAGTGAATACGGGGGGACCTCCTACAATGAGCAGTTCTTC. This encodes CASSEYGGTSYNEQFF. Full variable domain (outside the CDR3, taken from reference TRBV2 and TRBJ2-1): EPEVTQTPSHQVTQMGQEVILRCVPISNHLYFYWYRQILGQKVEFLVSFYNNEISEKSEIFDDQFSVERPDGSNFTLKIRSTKLEDSAMYFCASSEYGGTSYNEQFFGPGTRLTVL.